This T cell receptor (beta chain) emerged from a study of long-term antiretroviral therapy in people with HIV. The study, taken as a whole, reports: Blood in the study was drawn between about 2004 and 2017, possibly under older ART regimens, which may be less effective than current ones.

The CDR3 is 15 residues long. Germline CDR1 and CDR2: MNHEY and SMNVEV (reference sequence). The V and J ends lost 4 bases and 0 bases, in that order; junction bases with no gene match: 4. Version v3.0 of the immunoSEQ assay was performed at survey level. Assay: immunoSEQ multiplex PCR; the TCRdb copy retains only in-frame clones and omits some. This table has 30,000 to 40,000 clones, roughly 85% appearing once. Remarks on this clone: Its specificity is not known.

This clonotype originated in a man aged 18 to 29 with HIV. The sequenced sample was unsorted PBMCs, obtained approximately 3.3 years after starting antiretroviral therapy. The chain recombines TRBV27 with TRBJ1-2, with 8 bases aligning to TRBD1. CDR3 protein: CASSSQTGANYGYTF. CDR3 in DNA: TGTGCCAGCAGTTCCCAGACAGGGGCTAACTATGGCTACACCTTC.